Listed below are T cell receptor beta chains from one sample, sequenced in a study of blood T cell repertoires in COVID-19. The table came from immunoSEQ multiplex PCR; TCRdb's copy has only in-frame clones and leaves some out. The sample consists of around 93,000 clones, around 87% of them appearing once. The sequenced sample was peripheral blood. The source of these receptors is a human donor in a cohort sampled during active COVID-19. Both conserved end residues are part of each CDR3. A D gene is named only where the DNA matches it firmly. Some rows have no size entry. The others give once, few or many, or a class for an expanded clone.

v_gene	j_gene	abundance	d_gene	CDR3nt	CDR3aa
TRBV6-1	TRBJ2-7	.	TRBD1	TGTGCCAGCAGTGAGAAAGGTACCGGGACAGGGAGCTCCTACGAGCAGTACTTC	CASSEKGTGTGSSYEQYF
TRBV7-9	TRBJ2-3	.	TRBD2	TGTGCCAGCAGCTTATCTAGCGGGTTAGGTACAGATACGCAGTATTTT	CASSLSSGLGTDTQYF
TRBV6-6	TRBJ2-2	.	.	TGTGCCAGTAACGCGGACACCGGGGAGCTGTTTTTT	CASNADTGELFF
TRBV5-4	TRBJ1-1	.	.	TGTGCCAGCAGCTTGCAGATGAACACTGAAGCTTTCTTT	CASSLQMNTEAFF
TRBV9	TRBJ2-5	.	TRBD2	TGTGCCAGCGCAGTAGCGGGAGGGCCGGAGCAGACCCAGTACTTC	CASAVAGGPEQTQYF
TRBV15	TRBJ2-1	.	.	TGTGCCACGGCGGGAATTTCCTACAATGAGCAGTTCTTC	CATAGISYNEQFF
TRBV6-6	TRBJ2-7	.	TRBD2	TGTGCCAGCACAAGTAGCGGGACATCCCCCTACGAGCAGTACTTC	CASTSSGTSPYEQYF
TRBV11-2	TRBJ1-2	.	TRBD1	TGTGCCAGCAGCTTCCGGGACAGGGGCTATGGCTACACCTTC	CASSFRDRGYGYTF
TRBV2	TRBJ1-2	.	.	TGTGCCAGCAGGGGAAGACAGGACTATGGCTACACCTTC	CASRGRQDYGYTF
TRBV7-2	TRBJ2-1	.	TRBD2	TGTGCCAGCAGCTTAGACCGGGGGACTAGCGGGGGGTACAATGAGCAGTTCTTC	CASSLDRGTSGGYNEQFF
TRBV3-1/TRBV3-2	TRBJ1-1	.	.	TGTGCCAGCAGCCAAGGAGGGGGTCGGACTGAAGCTTTCTTT	CASSQGGGRTEAFF
TRBV7-9	TRBJ2-7	.	.	TGTGCCAGCAGCCGGGGGACAGCCAGCTCCTACGAGCAGTACTTC	CASSRGTASSYEQYF
TRBV6-2/TRBV6-3	TRBJ2-5	once	TRBD1	TGTGCCAGCAGCCCGTGGGGACAGGGACAAGAGACCCAGTACTTC	CASSPWGQGQETQYF
TRBV9	TRBJ2-2	.	TRBD2	TGTGCCAGCAGCGCACTAGCGGGAGGGGTCACCGGGGAGCTGTTTTTT	CASSALAGGVTGELFF
TRBV3-1/TRBV3-2	TRBJ2-5	.	TRBD2	TGTGCCAGCAGCCAAAGGGGTAGGGGACTAGCGGGGGTCGGGAGAAAGACCCAGTACTTC	CASSQRGRGLAGVGRKTQYF
TRBV2	TRBJ1-1	.	TRBD1	TGTGCCAGCAGTGTGCAGGGGGTTATGAACACTGAAGCTTTCTTT	CASSVQGVMNTEAFF
TRBV4-3	TRBJ2-7	once	TRBD2	TGCGCCAGCAGCCAAGATCGGCGGCTAGCGGGATTCGAGCAGTACTTC	CASSQDRRLAGFEQYF
TRBV2	TRBJ2-1	.	TRBD2	TGTGCCAGCAGTGGACAGGTTGGGACTAGCGGGAGACCCAATGAGCAGTTCTTC	CASSGQVGTSGRPNEQFF
TRBV30	TRBJ2-1	once	TRBD2	TGTGCCTGGAGTGCGACTAGCGGAAATGAGCAGTTCTTC	CAWSATSGNEQFF
TRBV15	TRBJ2-7	once	TRBD1	TGTGCCACCAGCAGCCGGGACAGAGTGGACGAGCAGTACTTC	CATSSRDRVDEQYF
TRBV4-1	TRBJ1-5	.	TRBD1	TGCGCCAGCAGCCAAACCCCCCCCGGGATTACAGGGGATCAGCAGCCCCAGCATTTT	CASSQTPPGITGDQQPQHF
TRBV7-2	TRBJ2-5	.	TRBD2	TGTGCCAGCAGCAAGGGCGGGGGGGCATCGGAGACCCAGTACTTC	CASSKGGGASETQYF
TRBV4-1	TRBJ2-3	.	TRBD2	TGCGCCAGCAGCCAGGGACTAGCGGGCACAGATACGCAGTATTTT	CASSQGLAGTDTQYF
TRBV5-8	TRBJ2-2	.	TRBD1	TGTGCCAGCAGCTTCCACAGGGGAACCGGGGAGCTGTTTTTT	CASSFHRGTGELFF
TRBV7-2	TRBJ1-1	.	.	TGTGCCAGCAGCTTATCGAGCGCGAACACTGAAGCTTTCTTT	CASSLSSANTEAFF
TRBV12-5	TRBJ1-4	.	.	TGTGCTAGTGGTTTGGTACTAGGGGTGGGGGGTGAAAAACTGTTTTTT	CASGLVLGVGGEKLFF
TRBV6-1	TRBJ1-6	.	.	TGTGCCAGCAGTGAAATAGACAGGTCATCACCCCTCCACTTT	CASSEIDRSSPLHF
TRBV30	TRBJ1-4	few	TRBD1	TGTGCCTGGAGTGTTACACGACAGGGGGCTAATGAAAAACTGTTTTTT	CAWSVTRQGANEKLFF
TRBV28	TRBJ1-5	.	TRBD1	TGTGCCAGCAGTGCAGGGGGCAGCAATCAGCCCCAGCATTTT	CASSAGGSNQPQHF
TRBV6-5	TRBJ2-7	.	TRBD1	TGTGCCAGCAACTCACCGGAGACAGGGTATCTAAGGAACTTC	CASNSPETGYLRNF
TRBV5-4	TRBJ2-7	.	TRBD2	TGTGCCAGCAGCTTGGCCCCCACTAGCGGGACGGGAACGTACGAGCAGTACTTC	CASSLAPTSGTGTYEQYF
TRBV6-5	TRBJ1-2	.	.	TGTGCCAGTGGCGGCGGGTCGATCTATGGCTACACCTTC	CASGGGSIYGYTF
TRBV30	TRBJ2-2	.	.	TGTGCCTGGAGTGTCCGGGGAACCGGGGAGCTGTTTTTT	CAWSVRGTGELFF
TRBV6-6	TRBJ2-2	.	TRBD2	TGTGCCAGCTTCGGACTAGCGGGGGGGTCCGGGGAGCTGTTTTTT	CASFGLAGGSGELFF
TRBV4-1	TRBJ2-7	.	.	TGCGCCAGCAGCCAAGATGACGGGTACGAGCAGTACTTC	CASSQDDGYEQYF
TRBV6-6	TRBJ2-3	.	.	TGTGCCAGCAGTTACGCGGGACAGCCCACAGATACGCAGTATTTT	CASSYAGQPTDTQYF
TRBV15	TRBJ1-3	.	TRBD1	TGTGCCACCAGCATACAGGGGGACACCATATATTTT	CATSIQGDTIYF
TRBV4-2	TRBJ1-1	many	TRBD1	TGTGCCAGCAGCCAGGGACAGGTTGGGGACACTGAAGCTTTCTTT	CASSQGQVGDTEAFF
TRBV5-4	TRBJ1-2	.	.	TGTGCCAGCAGCTTGGCACGGGCAGGGAACTATGGCTACACCTTC	CASSLARAGNYGYTF
TRBV29-1	TRBJ1-2	.	.	TGCAGCGTGGCCTATGGCTACACCTTC	CSVAYGYTF
TRBV7-9	TRBJ1-3	once	.	TGTGCCAGCAGCTTAGCGGGGTTGACAGACACCATATATTTT	CASSLAGLTDTIYF